Shown below are 9 T cell receptor beta chains from a single sample sequenced in a study of OX40 agonist ivuxolimab in advanced cancers. Libraries were prepared by immunoSEQ multiplex PCR; TCRdb keeps only in-frame clonotypes and omits some of them. The repertoire holds under 100,000 clones, with just under 95% as singletons. The starting material was CD4+ or CD8+ T cells sorted from blood, obtained in a trial of the OX40 agonist ivuxolimab. Receptors were obtained from an adult with an advanced solid tumor such as melanoma, head and neck, liver or kidney cancer.

Remarks on this clone: The junction departs from the called germline gene at one end, perhaps through a read error. The chain recombines TRBV7-8 with TRBJ2-7; either TRBD1 or TRBD2 may fit D (5 bases each). The CDR3 runs 15 residues. The V gene's germline CDR1 is SGHVS and CDR2 FQNEAQ. The CDR3 region is CTSSLGDLSSYEQYF. The CDR3 DNA reads as TGTACCAGCAGCTTAGGGGACCTGAGCTCCTACGAGCAGTACTTC. The variable domain in full, with the rest retrieved from reference TRBV7-8 and TRBJ2-7, is GAGVSQSPRYKVAKRGQDVALRCDPISGHVSLFWYQQALGQGPEFLTYFQNEAQLDKSGLPSDRFFAERPEGSVSTLKIQRTQQEDSAVYLCTSSLGDLSSYEQYFGPGTRLTVT.

The J gene is TRBJ2-1, the V gene TRBV15; 11 bases fit TRBD2. The length of the CDR3 is 16 residues. Germline V gene data show CDR1 as LNHNV and CDR2 as YYDKDF (reference sequence). V shed 1 base, J shed 8 bases, and the junction held 7 bases outside the gene matches. The CDR3 coding sequence is TGTGCCACCAGCAGAGGGGCTAGCGGGAGGACACATGAGCAGTTCTTC. As protein: CATSRGASGRTHEQFF.

This chain uses TRBV4-2 with TRBJ2-5; D ambiguous. The V end was cut by 4 bases, the J end by 3 bases, with 15 bases between. Germline V CDR1 and CDR2: LGHNA, YNFKEQ. CDR3 length: 15 amino acids. The CDR3 DNA reads TGTGCCAGCAGCCCCCGCTTTTTGTGGGAAGAGACCCAGTACTTC. The encoded protein is CASSPRFLWEETQYF.

V and J are TRBV5-1 and TRBJ2-5; TRBD1 matches at 12 bases. Germline V gene lookup returns CDR1 SGHRS and CDR2 YFSETQ. CDR3 length equals 14 residues. With 4 bases clipped from V and 5 bases from J, the junction kept 3 bases outside the gene matches. CDR3 protein: CASSGDRGLETQYF. Here the CDR3 DNA reads TGCGCCAGCAGCGGGGACAGGGGGCTCGAGACCCAGTACTTC.

The chain recombines TRBV6-4 with TRBJ1-2; 12 bases map to TRBD1. This CDR3 is 15 amino acids long. Trimming removed 6 bases from V and 6 bases from J; junction bases left unmatched: 8. CDR1 MRHNA and CDR2 SNTAGT come from the germline V gene. CDR3 DNA sequence: TGTGCCAGCAGGAACACCGGGACAGGGGGCCATGGCTACACCTTC. The encoded protein is CASRNTGTGGHGYTF.

The chain recombines TRBV30 with TRBJ1-1; D is perhaps TRBD1 (5 bases). The CDR3 sequence is 13 residues long. The V end was cut by 3 bases, the J end by 4 bases, with 12 bases between. Germline CDR1 GTSNPN, CDR2 SVGIG (reference sequence). The CDR3 reads CAWSPRRGTEAFF. CDR3 DNA sequence: TGTGCCTGGAGCCCGAGGAGGGGCACTGAAGCTTTCTTT. Full variable domain (remainder filled in from reference TRBV30 and TRBJ1-1): SQTIHQWPATLVQPVGSPLSLECTVEGTSNPNLYWYRQAAGRGLQLLFYSVGIGQISSEVPQNLSASRPQDRQFILSSKKLLLSDSGFYLCAWSPRRGTEAFFGQGTRLTVV.

J is TRBJ1-1 and V is TRBV5-5; D is undetermined. Germline loops: CDR1 SGHKS, CDR2 YYEKEE (reference sequence). The CDR3 has 15 residues. Trimming took off 3 bases at V and 4 bases at J, with 16 bases between the two ends. The CDR3 DNA reads as TGTGCCAGCAGCTCTACCCCGATGGTCGGCACTGAAGCTTTCTTT. It codes for CASSSTPMVGTEAFF.

The rearrangement links TRBV2 to TRBJ2-7, with 10 bases matching TRBD1. Germline V gives CDR1 SNHLY, CDR2 FYNNEI. Germline trimming cut 6 bases from V and 7 bases from J; bases unmatched to any gene: 9. The CDR3 covers 14 residues. DNA of the CDR3: TGTGCCAGCAGCAGGACAGGGGGGGTATATGAGCAGTACTTC. It specifies CASSRTGGVYEQYF. Full variable domain (rest looked up from reference TRBV2 and TRBJ2-7): EPEVTQTPSHQVTQMGQEVILRCVPISNHLYFYWYRQILGQKVEFLVSFYNNEISEKSEIFDDQFSVERPDGSNFTLKIRSTKLEDSAMYFCASSRTGGVYEQYFGPGTRLTVT.

This chain uses TRBV7-6 with TRBJ2-1, with no clear D. CDR3 length: 12 residues. Germline assignment: CDR1 SGHVS and CDR2 FNYEAQ. Trimming left V 1 base short and J 6 bases short, with 4 bases between. The CDR3 sequence is CASSLGSNEQFF. CDR3 DNA: TGTGCCAGCAGCTTAGGAAGCAATGAGCAGTTCTTC. The variable domain in full, completed from reference TRBV7-6 and TRBJ2-1, reads GAGVSQSPRYKVTKRGQDVALRCDPISGHVSLYWYRQALGQGPEFLTYFNYEAQQDKSGLPNDRFSAERPEGSISTLTIQRTEQRDSAMYRCASSLGSNEQFFGPGTRLTVL.